This T cell receptor beta chain was sequenced during a study of vaccination and CD4 T cells after COVID-19. Germline assignment: CDR1 SEHNR and CDR2 FQNEAQ (reference sequence). CDR3 length: 15 residues. Trimming removed 5 bases from V and 0 bases from J, with 11 bases in between. Turning to this clonotype: Its antigen is undetermined.

Sequencing of the DNA from cultured CD4+ T cells was carried out with the Oncomine TCR Beta short-read assay. MiXCR was run by TCRdb on the PCR reads, yielding one entry per CDR3 protein. The table includes several thousand distinct CDR3 sequences, roughly 50% detected once. Treatment specified: roughly nine-day PBMC culture with coronavirus spike peptide pools or control peptides (ViraFEST assay). Material for sequencing was CD4+ T cells from blood, cultured in vitro. The clonotype originates from a human donor who had recovered from COVID-19. The V call is TRBV7-9, the J call TRBJ2-4; D not certain. CDR3 in DNA: TGTGCCAGCAGCCCGAAGATCCTAGCCAAAAACATTCAGTACTTC. It yields the protein CASSPKILAKNIQYF. The full variable domain, in which reference TRBV7-9 and TRBJ2-4 provide the parts outside the CDR3, is DTGVSQNPRHKITKRGQNVTFRCDPISEHNRLYWYRQTLGQGPEFLTYFQNEAQLEKSRLLSDRFSAERPKGSFSTLEIQRTEQGDSAMYLCASSPKILAKNIQYFGAGTRLSVL.